The clone carrying this T cell receptor (beta chain) appeared a few times. The target antigen is unknown. This specimen belongs to a study of cytomegalovirus exposure and HLA in healthy donors. Study-wide findings and caveats: Cytomegalovirus association was assigned to approximately 180 TCR beta chains.

It was with 60 Vbeta and 13 Jbeta primers that the PCR ran. Generated by immunoSEQ multiplex PCR, the TCRdb table keeps only in-frame clones and is missing some. The sample gives 140,000 or so clones, roughly 80% of which show up once; about 4.4% is in the top ten. V was clipped by 2 bases and J by 5 bases, with 4 bases between them. Looked up from germline, CDR1 is MNHNS and CDR2 is SASEGT. The length of the CDR3 is 12 residues. The TCR originated in a man aged 40-50 years in good health and CMV-seronegative. The material sequenced was PBMCs. The J gene is TRBJ2-4, the V gene TRBV6-1; D is unclear. CDR3 protein: CASSELENIQYF. The CDR3 bases are TGTGCCAGCAGTGAACTCGAAAACATTCAGTACTTC.